These 28 T cell receptor beta chains were all obtained from the same sample, sequenced in a study of human T cells and chemical hapten exposure. A single record per CDR3 protein comes from TCRdb applying MiXCR to the RACE reads. The sample has 85,000 to 100,000 distinct CDR3 sequences; approximately 10% are singletons. Sample time point: patch test 2, 6 weeks after DPC sensitization. Treatment given: therapeutic diphenylcyclopropenone sensitization with weekly scalp DPC. The sequencing here drew on whole blood, taken in connection with sensitization to the hapten diphenylcyclopropenone (DPC). These receptors came from a man aged 35 to 55 with alopecia areata. Some clones in this sample may be carry-over from other donors' samples.

This clonotype was seen a few times. This chain uses TRBV20-1 with TRBJ2-5; possibly TRBD1 for D (5 bases). V was pared by 6 bases and J by 5 bases, with 16 bases between. This CDR3 is built from 13 residues. Germline CDR1 DFQATT, CDR2 SNEGSKA (reference sequence). The CDR3 protein is CSAQDNLGETQYF. For the CDR3, the DNA is TGCAGTGCCCAGGACAATCTCGGGGAGACCCAGTACTTC.

This clonotype was seen ten or more times. The rearrangement links TRBV20-1 to TRBJ1-5; the D gene is possibly TRBD1 (6 bases). The germline V gene has CDR1 DFQATT and CDR2 SNEGSKA (reference sequence). CDR3 length: 15 amino acids. Trimming shortened V by 2 bases and J by 6 bases, and 17 bases separated the two germline ends. CDR3 in amino acids: CSARSSRGGGQPQHF. In DNA, the CDR3 is TGCAGTGCTAGAAGTTCGAGAGGGGGAGGTCAGCCCCAGCATTTT.

This clonotype appeared a few times. J is TRBJ2-7 and V is TRBV10-3, with no clear D. Trimming shortened V by 10 bases and J by 0 bases, and 13 bases separated the two germline ends. This CDR3 has 13 amino acids. The germline V gene encodes CDR1 ENHRY and CDR2 SYGVKD. The CDR3 sequence is CATRRALSYEQYV. The DNA of the CDR3 is TGTGCCACCCGGCGTGCCCTCTCCTACGAGCAGTACGTC.

The chain combines TRBV3-1 with TRBJ2-5, with D perhaps TRBD1 (5 bases). CDR1 is LGHDT and CDR2 is YNNKEL in the germline V gene (reference sequence). This CDR3 is 14 amino acids long. V gave up 0 bases and J gave up 7 bases, with 12 bases separating them. CDR3 nucleotide sequence: TGTGCCAGCAGCCAAGATCAGGGCTCGGGGACCCAGTACTTC. This gives the protein CASSQDQGSGTQYF.

The V gene is TRBV11-2, the J gene TRBJ2-1; weak D call: TRBD2 (7 bases). Germline loops: CDR1 SGHAT, CDR2 FQNNGV. Trimming removed 6 bases at V and 2 bases at J, with 17 bases between. CDR3 length: 16 residues. The CDR3 protein is CASRFSGGAPYNEQFF. The CDR3 nucleotides are TGTGCCAGCAGATTTTCGGGGGGCGCACCCTACAATGAGCAGTTCTTC.

This chain links TRBV27 with TRBJ2-3, with 10 positions matching TRBD2. V gave up 5 bases and J gave up 1 base; unmatched junction bases: 6. CDR1 and CDR2 from the germline V gene are MNHEY and SMNVEV (reference sequence). The CDR3 length is 16 residues. CDR3 amino acids: CASSLWTSGRTDTQYF. The CDR3 coding sequence is TGTGCCAGCAGTCTCTGGACTAGCGGCCGCACAGATACGCAGTATTTT.

This clonotype was picked up a small number of times. The CDR3 DNA sequence: TGTGCCAGCAGTTACCCGAGGGACAGGGTCACAGATACGCAGTATTTT. Protein product: CASSYPRDRVTDTQYF. The chain carries TRBV6-2 or TRBV6-3 and TRBJ2-3, with 9 bases matching TRBD1. Germline lookup yields CDR1 MNHEY and CDR2 SVGEGT. The CDR3 consists of 16 residues. V gave up 2 bases and J gave up 2 bases; unmatched junction bases: 5.

V usage is TRBV25-1 and J usage is TRBJ1-1; TRBD1 matches at 7 bases. The CDR3 length is 13 residues. After removal of 8 bases from V and 4 bases from J, the junction contained 7 bases not matched to a gene. Per germline, CDR1 MGHDK and CDR2 SYGVNS. The CDR3 coding sequence is TGTGCCAGCGGACAGGAGAGAAGCACTGAAGCTTTCTTT. Its protein product is CASGQERSTEAFF. Based on the CDR3 plus reference TRBV25-1 and TRBJ1-1, the full variable domain is EADIYQTPRYLVIGTGKKITLECSQTMGHDKMYWYQQDPGMELHLIHYSYGVNSTEKGDLSSESTVSRIRTEHFPLTLESARPSHTSQYLCASGQERSTEAFFGQGTRLTVV.

This clonotype turned up a few times. V usage is TRBV20-1 and J usage is TRBJ1-5; TRBD1 aligns across 7 bases. The CDR3 consists of 16 residues. Germline-derived CDR1 and CDR2 are DFQATT and SNEGSKA (reference sequence). After removal of 1 base from V and 2 bases from J, the junction contained 8 bases not matched to a gene. CDR3 bases: TGCAGTGCTAGAGTAGAACAGGGGATGGGCAATCAGCCCCAGCATTTT. Amino acid sequence: CSARVEQGMGNQPQHF.

This clonotype has at least ten counts. The chain joins TRBV2 to TRBJ2-3, with a tentative D call TRBD2 (5 bases). Per the germline V gene, CDR1 is SNHLY and CDR2 is FYNNEI. V gave up 6 bases and J gave up 0 bases, with 16 bases separating them. The CDR3 consists of 16 residues. Written as DNA, the CDR3 is TGTGCCAGCAGGGACGACACACCGGGAAGCACAGATACGCAGTATTTT. This codes for CASRDDTPGSTDTQYF.

This rearrangement joins TRBV20-1 to TRBJ2-3; tentative D call: TRBD2 (6 bases). Trimming stripped 3 bases from V and 0 bases from J, with 13 bases between. Germline V gives CDR1 DFQATT, CDR2 SNEGSKA (reference sequence). This CDR3 region has 15 residues. The CDR3 spells CSASRGGTSTDTQYF. The DNA of the CDR3 is TGCAGTGCTAGTCGGGGCGGGACTAGCACAGATACGCAGTATTTT.

This clonotype was seen many times. The gene calls are TRBV7-6 and TRBJ1-2; D remains unclear. The CDR3 runs to 13 residues. With 5 bases removed from V and 6 bases from J, the gap between germline ends came to 13 bases. Germline values: CDR1 SGHVS, CDR2 FNYEAQ. The DNA of the CDR3 is TGTGCCAGCAGCAAAGGACCCTTGAATGGCTACACCTTC. Residues: CASSKGPLNGYTF.

This clonotype was detected many times. The chain is built from TRBV29-1 and TRBJ2-1, with 8 positions matching TRBD2. Germline V gene lookup returns CDR1 SQVTM and CDR2 ANQGSEA. Trimming took 7 bases from V and 7 from J; bases not matched to a gene: 9. The CDR3 loop spans 13 amino acids. This CDR3 reads CSADSGAGNEQFF. Written as DNA, the CDR3 is TGCAGCGCCGATAGCGGGGCGGGGAATGAGCAGTTCTTC.

This clonotype was counted a few times. This chain uses TRBV7-9 with TRBJ2-1; D is uncertain. V was pared by 1 base and J by 8 bases, with 18 bases between. CDR3 length: 16 amino acids. Germline-derived CDR1 and CDR2 are SEHNR and FQNEAQ (reference sequence). In DNA form, the CDR3 reads TGTGCCAGCAGCTTAGTGGTCGGTGCGTCATGGGATGAGCAGTTCTTC. It yields the protein CASSLVVGASWDEQFF. Combining the CDR3 with reference TRBV7-9 and TRBJ2-1 gives the whole variable domain DTGVSQNPRHKITKRGQNVTFRCDPISEHNRLYWYRQTLGQGPEFLTYFQNEAQLEKSRLLSDRFSAERPKGSFSTLEIQRTEQGDSAMYLCASSLVVGASWDEQFFGPGTRLTVL.

Comment on this clonotype: A much larger clone differs from this one at a single base, so this may be a read error. The conserved phenylalanine or tryptophan normally closing the CDR3 is absent here, so this likely arose from a read error. The J gene is TRBJ1-6, the V gene TRBV3-1; D may be TRBD1 (6 bases). The CDR3 loop spans 14 amino acids. The V and J ends lost 2 bases and 10 bases respectively, with 12 bases between them. The germline V gene has CDR1 LGHDT and CDR2 YNNKEL (reference sequence). The CDR3 sequence is CASSQPGARSPLHS. Written as DNA, the CDR3 is TGTGCCAGCAGCCAACCGGGGGCACGCTCACCCCTCCACTCT.

This clonotype was picked up many times. The chain combines TRBV5-1 with TRBJ2-5, with TRBD1 identical over 7 bases. This CDR3 has 13 amino acids. Losses at the gene ends were 6 bases for V and 4 bases for J; bases not matched to a gene: 6. The germline V gene has CDR1 SGHRS and CDR2 YFSETQ. This CDR3 is CASNRGGGETQYF. Here the CDR3 DNA reads TGCGCCAGCAACAGGGGCGGAGGAGAGACCCAGTACTTC.

This clonotype was seen repeatedly, ten times or more. This sequence joins TRBV6-6 and TRBJ2-1, with 13 bases matching TRBD2. Germline V CDR1 and CDR2: MNHNY, SVGAGI (reference sequence). V lost 6 bases and J lost 0; bases outside the gene matches: 8. The CDR3 has 18 amino acids. The CDR3 here is CASRTGLAGQSSYNEQFF. The CDR3 DNA is TGTGCCAGCAGAACGGGACTAGCGGGACAGAGCTCCTACAATGAGCAGTTCTTC.

This clonotype has a handful of counts. The CDR3 DNA reads as TGTGCCAGTAGTATACTGGACAGCGTTACTCTAGCCAACGTCCTGACTTTC. Its translation is CASSILDSVTLANVLTF. The chain is built from TRBV19 and TRBJ2-6; the D gene is possibly TRBD1 (6 bases). The CDR3 runs to 17 residues. Germline CDR1 and CDR2: LNHDA and SQIVND (reference sequence). Trimming took 2 bases from V and 7 from J, leaving 18 bases between them.

This clonotype was observed a handful of times. V is TRBV5-1 and J is TRBJ2-7; no firm D call. The CDR3 runs 12 residues. The V end lost 0 bases, the J end lost 9 bases, and 10 bases lay between the germline ends. Germline V gives CDR1 SGHRS, CDR2 YFSETQ. The CDR3 region is CASSLDFIGQYF. CDR3 coding DNA: TGCGCCAGCAGCTTGGACTTTATCGGGCAGTACTTC.

This clonotype was observed a handful of times. The V and J genes are TRBV27 and TRBJ2-6; D ambiguous. The V gene lost 6 bases and the J gene lost 0 bases, with 9 bases spanning the gap. The CDR3 has 15 amino acids. Looked up from germline, CDR1 is MNHEY and CDR2 is SMNVEV (reference sequence). CDR3 loop: CASSSGSSGANVLTF. CDR3 bases: TGTGCCAGCAGCTCTGGTAGCTCTGGGGCCAACGTCCTGACTTTC.

This clonotype was recorded a few times. The V call is TRBV19, the J call TRBJ1-1; possibly TRBD1 for D (6 bases). The CDR3 spans 17 residues. V was cut by 2 bases and J by 5 bases, with 21 bases left in between. Germline lookup yields CDR1 LNHDA and CDR2 SQIVND (reference sequence). CDR3 nucleotides: TGTGCCAGTAGTATAAGGCACCGGGGTGAGAGGGGGACTGAAGCTTTCTTT. Its protein is CASSIRHRGERGTEAFF.

The V gene is TRBV7-8, the J gene TRBJ2-7; no definite D call. The ends were cut back, 1 base at V and 3 bases at J, with 7 bases in the middle. CDR3 size: 13 residues. Germline CDR1 reads SGHVS; CDR2 reads FQNEAQ. The CDR3 spells CASSLDNYYEQYV. CDR3 nucleotides: TGTGCCAGCAGCTTAGATAACTACTACGAGCAGTACGTC.

This clonotype occurred a few times. The chain has TRBV6-2 or TRBV6-3 and TRBJ2-4; D gene unclear. CDR1 is MNHEY and CDR2 is SVGEGT in the germline V gene. Trimming took 4 bases from V and 0 from J, leaving 16 bases between them. There are 17 residues in the CDR3. The CDR3 region is CASSSVDGRIAKNIQYF. The CDR3, as DNA: TGTGCCAGCAGTTCCGTGGACGGTAGAATAGCCAAAAACATTCAGTACTTC.

The table lists this clonotype with many counts. This rearrangement joins TRBV4-3 to TRBJ2-3, with D possibly TRBD2 on 5 matching bases. CDR1 LGHNA and CDR2 YSLEER come from the germline V gene. The V gene lost 2 bases and the J gene lost 4 bases, with 10 bases spanning the gap. There are 14 residues in the CDR3. This CDR3 is CASSQWTSSDTQYF. DNA for the CDR3: TGCGCCAGCAGCCAATGGACTTCATCAGATACGCAGTATTTT.

This chain links TRBV6-2 or TRBV6-3 with TRBJ2-7; the D gene could be TRBD1 or TRBD2 (5 bases each). The CDR3 is 15 amino acids. V was clipped by 0 bases and J by 6 bases, with 15 bases between them. Germline V lookup: CDR1 MNHEY, CDR2 SVGEGT. CDR3 DNA: TGTGCCAGCAGTTACTCGCCGGCAGGGCGGGTCGAGCAGTACGTC. Amino acids: CASSYSPAGRVEQYV.

The J gene is TRBJ2-7, the V gene TRBV6-6; TRBD2 matches 10 bases. The V gene's germline CDR1 is MNHNY and CDR2 SVGAGI (reference sequence). V shed 6 bases and J 3 bases; nucleotides not matched to a gene: 5. CDR3 length equals 14 residues. Here the CDR3 reads CASSTGTSDYEQYV. CDR3 nucleotides: TGTGCCAGCAGCACCGGGACTAGCGACTACGAGCAGTACGTC.

The chain joins TRBV7-9 to TRBJ2-5; D gene uncertain. Germline V gene sequence: CDR1 SEHNR, CDR2 FQNEAQ (reference sequence). There are 12 residues in the CDR3. The V and J ends lost 1 base and 5 bases respectively, with 5 bases between them. As DNA, the CDR3 is TGTGCCAGCAGCTTAGAATCGGAGACCCAGTACTTC. Translation: CASSLESETQYF.

This clonotype came up many times. The chain has TRBV14 and TRBJ2-1, with D maybe TRBD2 (5 bases). V lost 4 bases to trimming and J lost 9 bases, with 19 bases between them. This CDR3 has 15 residues. Germline V gene lookup returns CDR1 SGHDN and CDR2 FVKESK. Here the CDR3 reads CASSPLARSVVEQFF. The CDR3 coding sequence is TGTGCCAGCAGCCCATTAGCGAGGTCAGTCGTTGAGCAGTTCTTC.